The entry below describes one TCR beta chain. Per the authors' pipeline: Amplification with reference gene primers provided the estimates of nucleated cell counts. Sequenced by immunoSEQ multiplex PCR; TCRdb stores in-frame clones only, minus some. D and trimming were read from the DNA, whereas the V and J calls and clone size are those reported in that table. The sample holds around 130,000 clones, over 60% seen once. These data belong to a study of blood T cell repertoires in COVID-19. Across the whole study: Samples representing acute and convalescent COVID-19 were sourced from the United States, Italy and Spain. T cells, B-cell-depleted T cells, or PBMCs supplied cDNA or gDNA.

The ends were cut back, 7 bases at V and 5 bases at J, with 18 bases in the middle. Germline-derived CDR1 and CDR2 are SNHLY and FYNNEI. This CDR3 spans 14 amino acids. The TCR originated in a human donor in a cohort sampled during active COVID-19. The chain recombines TRBV2 with TRBJ2-7; D possibly corresponds to TRBD1 (6 bases). Sample: peripheral blood. In DNA form, the CDR3 reads TGTGCCAGCACCCCCCGCACAGGGAATCACGAGCAGTACTTC. Its protein is CASTPRTGNHEQYF.